This T cell receptor (beta chain) is drawn from a study of blood T cell repertoires in COVID-19 (dated by TCRdb to about 2020). Broadly, across the study: Collaborator samples came from the United States, Italy and Spain and covered acute and convalescent phases of COVID-19. The prospective study material was composed of cDNA or gDNA derived from T cells, B-cell-depleted T cells, or PBMCs. Deeply sampled blood TCRbeta repertoires from subjects exposed to, actively infected with, or recovered from COVID-19 were included in the dataset. The repertoires were released in a freely available public database meant as a resource for research on the immune response to SARS-CoV-2. Samples came from the ongoing ImmuneRACE study (first 160 participants) plus 1,254 subjects from 6 global collaborators. Nearly every sample came with metadata listing a de-identified subject ID, COVID-19 status, age in years and sex. HLA class I and class II types, where available, came from metadata supplied by the sample provider rather than from assay-based typing. What the work shows at the level of the full study, not this receptor alone: How much clinical and demographic metadata was included differed by source and by participant, and the metadata was provided uncurated.

TCRbeta CDR3 regions were amplified from genomic DNA using the immunoSEQ Assay, a bias-controlled multiplex PCR. On the authors' methods: Within the assay, amplification of reference gene primers was used to estimate how many nucleated cells each sample contained. To quantify the absolute abundance of each unique TCRbeta CDR3 rearrangement, sequence reads were collapsed and filtered. Productive Simpson clonality was computed per sample as the square root of Simpson's diversity index over productive rearrangements. The immuneACCESS repertoire file appears here via TCRdb, limited to in-frame rearrangements. These files lack a portion of the clones; in checked studies, under half of the deficit traces to unresolved V genes, and the cause of the others is not known. That table gives V, J and clone size, and the DNA gave D and trimming. In all, the sample holds fewer than 650,000 clones, and roughly nine tenths of those were seen once. The ten biggest clones cover around 7.8% of the sample.

From V the trimming removes 1 base and from J it removes 6 bases, while the gene matches leave 3 bases of the junction unaccounted for. The CDR3 runs 15 residues from the cysteine to the phenylalanine. Left in the record is the CDR3 DNA by itself, 45 bases read in frame from the first base. From the germline V gene, CDR1 is MDHEN and CDR2 is SYDVKM. In the case of this clone: What this receptor recognizes is not known. No base quality values were provided; no much bigger clone lies one nucleotide off.

In Seattle, one collaborating source enrolled patients while the infection was active and tracked those patients longitudinally over the course of disease. The collaborating institutions used their own protocols to collect whole blood in K2EDTA tubes. For TCRbeta analysis, collaborator samples were shipped as frozen whole blood, as isolated PBMCs, or as DNA extracted from either sample type. The sequenced material came from peripheral blood. The sequence was obtained from a woman aged 50 to 65 with COVID-19, enrolled during active disease. Here the chain combines TRBV28 and TRBJ1-5; 10 junctional bases match TRBD1. Here is the DNA: TGTGCCAGCAGTTTATCTGGGACAGGGGTTCAGCCCCAGCATTTT. It codes for CASSLSGTGVQPQHF. The reference TRBV28 and TRBJ1-5 proteins fill in what lies around the CDR3, so the full variable domain reads DVKVTQSSRYLVKRTGEKVFLECVQDMDHENMFWYRQDPGLGLRLIYFSYDVKMKEKGDIPEGYSVSREKKERFSLILESASTNQTSMYLCASSLSGTGVQPQHFGDGTRLSIL.